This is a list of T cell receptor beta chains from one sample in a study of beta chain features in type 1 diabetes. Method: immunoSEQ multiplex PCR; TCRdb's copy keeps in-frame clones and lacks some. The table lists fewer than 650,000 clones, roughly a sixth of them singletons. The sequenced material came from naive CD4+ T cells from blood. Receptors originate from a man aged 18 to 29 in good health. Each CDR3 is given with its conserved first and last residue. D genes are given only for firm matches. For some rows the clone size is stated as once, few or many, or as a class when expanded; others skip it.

CASSLGDSRPLYGYTF | TGCGCCAGCAGCTTGGGCGACAGCCGTCCTCTCTATGGCTACACCTTC | . | TRBJ1-2 | TRBV5-1 | 16 | .
CASSPNRGLSTEAFF | TGTGCCAGCAGCCCCAACAGGGGGCTCAGCACTGAAGCTTTCTTT | few | TRBJ1-1 | TRBV5-4 | 15 | TRBD1
CSVLGDRVQYF | TGCAGCGTTTTGGGGGATCGGGTGCAGTACTTC | . | TRBJ2-7 | TRBV29-1 | 11 | .
CASSYSRASTEAFF | TGTGCCAGCAGTTACAGCAGGGCGAGCACTGAAGCTTTCTTT | few | TRBJ1-1 | TRBV6-5 | 14 | .
CAIRTGQQNTEAFF | TGTGCCATCAGGACGGGACAGCAAAACACTGAAGCTTTCTTT | few | TRBJ1-1 | TRBV10-3 | 14 | TRBD1
CASSEIRNTEAFF | TGTGCCAGCAGTGAAATTAGGAACACTGAAGCTTTCTTT | few | TRBJ1-1 | TRBV6-1 | 13 | .
CASSEAGTYEQYF | TGTGCCAGCAGTGAGGCGGGTACCTACGAGCAGTACTTC | few | TRBJ2-7 | TRBV2 | 13 | .
CASSLVAGWNTGELFF | TGTGCCAGCAGCTTAGTAGCGGGATGGAACACCGGGGAGCTGTTTTTT | . | TRBJ2-2 | TRBV7-6 | 16 | TRBD2
CASSLGRYGYTF | TGTGCCAGCAGCTTGGGGAGATATGGCTACACCTTC | . | TRBJ1-2 | TRBV5-5 | 12 | .
CASSLSIQVINTEAFF | TGCGCCAGCAGCTTGTCCATTCAAGTGATCAACACTGAAGCTTTCTTT | . | TRBJ1-1 | TRBV5-1 | 16 | .
CASSPWTGTTGNTIYF | TGTGCCAGCAGCCCATGGACAGGGACGACGGGAAACACCATATATTTT | few | TRBJ1-3 | TRBV9 | 16 | TRBD1
CASRRRGQETQYF | TGTGCCAGCAGGAGACGGGGGCAAGAGACCCAGTACTTC | . | TRBJ2-5 | TRBV7-8 | 13 | .
CASSPRPGVGEAFF | TGTGCCAGCTCACCGAGACCAGGGGTGGGTGAAGCTTTCTTT | . | TRBJ1-1 | TRBV18 | 14 | .
CASSPRSGPKHTDTQYF | TGTGCCAGCAGCCCCCGCTCCGGGCCCAAACACACAGATACGCAGTATTTT | . | TRBJ2-3 | TRBV7-2 | 17 | .
CASSYSGLAGTYEQYF | TGTGCCAGCAGTTACTCAGGACTAGCGGGAACCTACGAGCAGTACTTC | few | TRBJ2-7 | TRBV6-5 | 16 | TRBD2
CASSPTPGVPGPNTEAFF | TGTGCCAGCTCACCAACCCCAGGGGTTCCGGGCCCGAACACTGAAGCTTTCTTT | . | TRBJ1-1 | TRBV18 | 18 | .
CASSAASNEQFF | TGTGCCAGCAGCGCCGCCTCCAATGAGCAGTTCTTC | few | TRBJ2-1 | TRBV7-9 | 12 | .
CASSLGSRGLHQPQHF | TGTGCCAGCAGCTTAGGAAGCAGGGGTCTACATCAGCCCCAGCATTTT | few | TRBJ1-5 | TRBV7-2 | 16 | .
CASSSSGNTGELFF | TGTGCCAGCAGCTCTAGCGGCAACACCGGGGAGCTGTTTTTT | . | TRBJ2-2 | TRBV7-2 | 14 | TRBD2
CASSQDRVGYGYTF | TGCGCCAGCAGCCAAGACAGGGTTGGATATGGCTACACCTTC | few | TRBJ1-2 | TRBV4-3 | 14 | .
CAIRGAGTGYEQYF | TGTGCCATCAGGGGGGCGGGGACAGGCTACGAGCAGTACTTC | . | TRBJ2-7 | TRBV10-3 | 14 | TRBD1
CSAGDSYGYTF | TGCAGTGCTGGTGACAGCTATGGCTACACCTTC | few | TRBJ1-2 | TRBV20-1 | 11 | .
CASSRDRATEAFF | TGTGCCAGCAGTCGCGACAGGGCTACTGAAGCTTTCTTT | . | TRBJ1-1 | TRBV6-4 | 13 | TRBD1
CASSRSTGGMDF | TGTGCCAGCAGTCGCTCGACAGGGGGAATGGACTTC | few | TRBJ2-7 | TRBV27 | 12 | TRBD1
CASTRAGGLQETQYF | TGTGCCAGTACCCGGGCAGGGGGCCTCCAAGAGACCCAGTACTTC | . | TRBJ2-5 | TRBV19 | 15 | TRBD1
CASSEGQTNYGYTF | TGTGCCAGCAGTGAAGGACAAACTAACTATGGCTACACCTTC | few | TRBJ1-2 | TRBV6-1 | 14 | .
CASSWGLAGVEQYF | TGTGCCAGCAGTTGGGGGCTAGCGGGAGTCGAGCAGTACTTC | few | TRBJ2-7 | TRBV28 | 14 | TRBD2
CASLRYGTDTQYF | TGTGCCAGCCTCAGGTACGGCACAGATACGCAGTATTTT | . | TRBJ2-3 | TRBV5-6 | 13 | .
CAISSTRASGANVLTF | TGTGCCATCAGCTCCACGAGAGCCTCTGGGGCCAACGTCCTGACTTTC | few | TRBJ2-6 | TRBV10-3 | 16 | .
CASSLSPGTNFFEQYF | TGCGCCAGCAGCCTAAGTCCCGGGACTAATTTTTTCGAGCAGTACTTC | few | TRBJ2-7 | TRBV5-1 | 16 | TRBD2
CASRLDGDEAFF | TGTGCCAGCAGATTGGACGGAGATGAAGCTTTCTTT | . | TRBJ1-1 | TRBV25-1 | 12 | .
CASSVGSPLNTEAFF | TGTGCCAGCAGCGTAGGGTCCCCATTGAACACTGAAGCTTTCTTT | . | TRBJ1-1 | TRBV9 | 15 | .
CASSLIGPEETQYF | TGCGCCAGCAGCTTAATCGGGCCGGAGGAGACCCAGTACTTC | . | TRBJ2-5 | TRBV5-1 | 14 | .
CASSQTKGSSSYEQYF | TGTGCCAGCAGCCAAACGAAAGGGTCCAGCTCCTACGAGCAGTACTTC | few | TRBJ2-7 | TRBV14 | 16 | .
CASSNFLGQGADTQYF | TGTGCCAGCAGCAATTTCCTCGGGCAGGGGGCAGATACGCAGTATTTT | . | TRBJ2-3 | TRBV14 | 16 | TRBD1
CASSQPALFYTF | TGTGCCAGCAGCCAACCTGCTTTGTTCTACACCTTC | few | TRBJ1-2 | TRBV4-2 | 12 | .
CASSLGTRESYEQYF | TGTGCCAGCAGCTTAGGGACAAGGGAATCCTACGAGCAGTACTTC | . | TRBJ2-7 | TRBV7-3 | 15 | .
CASSREGAYQPQHF | TGTGCCAGCAGTAGGGAGGGGGCTTATCAGCCCCAGCATTTT | few | TRBJ1-5 | TRBV2 | 14 | TRBD1
CASSSSGTLLSEQFF | TGTGCCAGCAGCTCGTCCGGGACTCTGCTCAGTGAGCAGTTCTTC | few | TRBJ2-1 | TRBV7-2 | 15 | .
CASREAAKNIQYF | TGTGCCAGCAGGGAGGCGGCCAAAAACATTCAGTACTTC | . | TRBJ2-4 | TRBV19 | 13 | .
CAKAVRGAYEQYF | TGTGCCAAAGCGGTACGGGGGGCCTACGAGCAGTACTTC | . | TRBJ2-7 | TRBV19 | 13 | TRBD2
CASSLRTGITGELFF | TGTGCCAGCAGTTTGAGGACAGGGATCACCGGGGAGCTGTTTTTT | few | TRBJ2-2 | TRBV7-2 | 15 | TRBD1
CASSGDKANQPQHF | TGTGCCAGCAGCGGGGACAAGGCCAATCAGCCCCAGCATTTT | . | TRBJ1-5 | TRBV7-9 | 14 | .